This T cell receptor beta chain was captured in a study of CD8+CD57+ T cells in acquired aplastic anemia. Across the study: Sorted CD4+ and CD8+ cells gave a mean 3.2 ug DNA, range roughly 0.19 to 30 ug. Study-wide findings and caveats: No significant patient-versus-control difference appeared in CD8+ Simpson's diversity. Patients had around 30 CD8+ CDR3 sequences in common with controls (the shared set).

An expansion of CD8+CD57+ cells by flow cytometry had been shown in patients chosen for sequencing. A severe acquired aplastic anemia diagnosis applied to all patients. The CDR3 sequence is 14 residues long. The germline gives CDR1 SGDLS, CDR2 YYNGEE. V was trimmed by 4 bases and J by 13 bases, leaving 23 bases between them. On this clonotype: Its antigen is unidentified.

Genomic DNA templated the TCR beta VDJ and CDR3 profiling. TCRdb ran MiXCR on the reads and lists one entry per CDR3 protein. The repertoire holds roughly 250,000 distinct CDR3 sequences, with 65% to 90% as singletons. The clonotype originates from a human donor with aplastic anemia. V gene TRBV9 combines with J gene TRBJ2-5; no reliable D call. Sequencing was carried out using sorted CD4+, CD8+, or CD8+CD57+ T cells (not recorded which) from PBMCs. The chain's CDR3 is CASSIGSDQQNLYF. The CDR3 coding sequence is TGTGCCAGCAGCATAGGGTCGGATCAGCAGAACTTGTACTTC.